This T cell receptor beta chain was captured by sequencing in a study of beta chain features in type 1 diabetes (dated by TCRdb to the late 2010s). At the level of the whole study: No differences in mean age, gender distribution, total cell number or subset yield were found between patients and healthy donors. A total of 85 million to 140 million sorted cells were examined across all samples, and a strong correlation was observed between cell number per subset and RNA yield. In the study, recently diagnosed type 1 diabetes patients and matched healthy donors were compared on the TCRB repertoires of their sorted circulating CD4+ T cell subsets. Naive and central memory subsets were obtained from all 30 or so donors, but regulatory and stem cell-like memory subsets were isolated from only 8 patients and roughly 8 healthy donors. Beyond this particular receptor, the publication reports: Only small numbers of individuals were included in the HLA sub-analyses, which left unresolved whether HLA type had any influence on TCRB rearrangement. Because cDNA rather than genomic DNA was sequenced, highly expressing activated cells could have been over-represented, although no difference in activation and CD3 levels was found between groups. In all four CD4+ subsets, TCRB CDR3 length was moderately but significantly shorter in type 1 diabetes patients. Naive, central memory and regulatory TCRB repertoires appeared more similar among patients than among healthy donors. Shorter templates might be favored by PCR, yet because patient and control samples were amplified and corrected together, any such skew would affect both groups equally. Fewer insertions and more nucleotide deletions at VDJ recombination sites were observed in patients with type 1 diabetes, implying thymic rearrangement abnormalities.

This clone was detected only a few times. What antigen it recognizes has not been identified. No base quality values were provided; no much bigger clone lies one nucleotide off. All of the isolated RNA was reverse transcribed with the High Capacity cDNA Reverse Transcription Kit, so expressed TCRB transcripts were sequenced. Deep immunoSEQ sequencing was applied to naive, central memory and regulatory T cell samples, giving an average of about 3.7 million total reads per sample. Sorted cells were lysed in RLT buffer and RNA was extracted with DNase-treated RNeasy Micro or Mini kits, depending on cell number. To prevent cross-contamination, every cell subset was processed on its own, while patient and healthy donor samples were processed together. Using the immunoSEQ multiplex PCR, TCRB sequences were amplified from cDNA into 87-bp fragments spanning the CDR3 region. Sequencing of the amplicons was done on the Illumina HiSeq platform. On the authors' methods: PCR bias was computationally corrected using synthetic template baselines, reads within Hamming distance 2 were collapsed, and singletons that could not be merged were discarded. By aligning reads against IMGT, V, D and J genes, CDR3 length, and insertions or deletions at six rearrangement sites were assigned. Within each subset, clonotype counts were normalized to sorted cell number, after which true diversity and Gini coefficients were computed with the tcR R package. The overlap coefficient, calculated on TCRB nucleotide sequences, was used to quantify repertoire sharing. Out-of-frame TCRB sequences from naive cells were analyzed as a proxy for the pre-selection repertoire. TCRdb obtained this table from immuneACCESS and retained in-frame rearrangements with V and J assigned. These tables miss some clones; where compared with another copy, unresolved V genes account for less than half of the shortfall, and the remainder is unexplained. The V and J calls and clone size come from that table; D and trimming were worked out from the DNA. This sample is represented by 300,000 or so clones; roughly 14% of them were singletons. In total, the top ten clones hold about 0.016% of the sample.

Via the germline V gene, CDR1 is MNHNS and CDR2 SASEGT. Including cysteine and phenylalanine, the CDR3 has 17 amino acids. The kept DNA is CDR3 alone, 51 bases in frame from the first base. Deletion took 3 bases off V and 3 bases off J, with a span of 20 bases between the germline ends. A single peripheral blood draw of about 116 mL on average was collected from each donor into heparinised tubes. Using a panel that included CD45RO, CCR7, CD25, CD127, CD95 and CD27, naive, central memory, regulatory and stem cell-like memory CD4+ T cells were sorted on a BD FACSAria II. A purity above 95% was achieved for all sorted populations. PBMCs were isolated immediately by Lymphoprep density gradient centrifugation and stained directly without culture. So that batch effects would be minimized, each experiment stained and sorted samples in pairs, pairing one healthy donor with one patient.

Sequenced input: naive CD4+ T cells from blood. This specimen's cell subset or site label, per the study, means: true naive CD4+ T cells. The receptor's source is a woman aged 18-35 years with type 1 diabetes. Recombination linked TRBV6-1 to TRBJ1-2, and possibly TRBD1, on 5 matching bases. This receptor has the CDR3 CASSDYPGTLWDYGYTF. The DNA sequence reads TGTGCCAGCAGTGACTACCCTGGGACTCTCTGGGACTATGGCTACACCTTC.